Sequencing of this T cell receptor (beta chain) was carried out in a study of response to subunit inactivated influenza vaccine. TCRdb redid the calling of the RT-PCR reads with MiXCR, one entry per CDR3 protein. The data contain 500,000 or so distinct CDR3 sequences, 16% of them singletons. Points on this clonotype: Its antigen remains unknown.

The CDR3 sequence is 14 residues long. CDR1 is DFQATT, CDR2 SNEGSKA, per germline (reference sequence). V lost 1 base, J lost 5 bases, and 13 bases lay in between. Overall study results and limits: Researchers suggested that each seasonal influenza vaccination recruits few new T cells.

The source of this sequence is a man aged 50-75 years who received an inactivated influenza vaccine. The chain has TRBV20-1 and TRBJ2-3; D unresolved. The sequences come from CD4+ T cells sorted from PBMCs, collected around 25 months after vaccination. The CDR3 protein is CSARGPGWEDTQYF. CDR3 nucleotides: TGCAGTGCTAGAGGCCCTGGCTGGGAAGATACGCAGTATTTT.